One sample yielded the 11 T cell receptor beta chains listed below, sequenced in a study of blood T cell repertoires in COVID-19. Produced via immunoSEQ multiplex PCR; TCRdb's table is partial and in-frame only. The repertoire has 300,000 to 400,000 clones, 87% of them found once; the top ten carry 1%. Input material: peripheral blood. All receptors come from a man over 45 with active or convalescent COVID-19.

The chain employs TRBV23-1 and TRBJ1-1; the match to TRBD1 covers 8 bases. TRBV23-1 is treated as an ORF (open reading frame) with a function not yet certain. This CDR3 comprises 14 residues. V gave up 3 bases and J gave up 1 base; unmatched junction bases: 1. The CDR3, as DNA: TGCGCCAGCAGTCATGGACAGGGGAACACTGAAGCTTTCTTT. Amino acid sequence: CASSHGQGNTEAFF.

CDR3 in amino acids: CASSSTGRNQPQHF. The CDR3 DNA sequence: TGTGCCAGCAGTTCGACAGGGCGCAATCAGCCCCAGCATTTT. The chain has TRBV6-9 and TRBJ1-5; 7 nucleotides match TRBD1. CDR3 size: 14 residues. V trimming: 4 bases; J trimming: 2 bases; junction bases outside the gene matches: 2. Germline CDR1 reads MNHGY; CDR2 reads SVAAGI.

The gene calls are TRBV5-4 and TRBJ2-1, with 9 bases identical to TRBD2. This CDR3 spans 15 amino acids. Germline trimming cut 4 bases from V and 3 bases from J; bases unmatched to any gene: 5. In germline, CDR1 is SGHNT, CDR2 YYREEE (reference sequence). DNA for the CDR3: TGTGCCAGCAGCCTAGCGGGGACGATCTACAATGAGCAGTTCTTC. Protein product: CASSLAGTIYNEQFF.

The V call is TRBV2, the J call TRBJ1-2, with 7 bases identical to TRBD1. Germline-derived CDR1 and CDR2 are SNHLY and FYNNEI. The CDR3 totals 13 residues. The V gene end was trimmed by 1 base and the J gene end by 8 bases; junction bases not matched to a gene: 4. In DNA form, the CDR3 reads TGTGCCAGCAGTGAAGGACAGGGCCGCGGCTACACCTTC. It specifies CASSEGQGRGYTF.

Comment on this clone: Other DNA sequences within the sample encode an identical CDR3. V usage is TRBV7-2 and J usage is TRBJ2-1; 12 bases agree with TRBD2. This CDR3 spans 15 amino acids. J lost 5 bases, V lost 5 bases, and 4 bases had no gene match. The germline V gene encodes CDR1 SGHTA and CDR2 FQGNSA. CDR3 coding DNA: TGTGCCAGCAGCAAACGACTAGCGGGGGACAATGAGCAGTTCTTC. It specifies CASSKRLAGDNEQFF.

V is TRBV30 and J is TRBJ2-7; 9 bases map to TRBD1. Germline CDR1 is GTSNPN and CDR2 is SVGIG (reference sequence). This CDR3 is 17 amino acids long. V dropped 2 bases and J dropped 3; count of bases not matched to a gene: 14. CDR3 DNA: TGTGCCTGGAGTCCTCACTTCGGACAGGGGAGCGACTACGAGCAGTACTTC. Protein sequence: CAWSPHFGQGSDYEQYF.

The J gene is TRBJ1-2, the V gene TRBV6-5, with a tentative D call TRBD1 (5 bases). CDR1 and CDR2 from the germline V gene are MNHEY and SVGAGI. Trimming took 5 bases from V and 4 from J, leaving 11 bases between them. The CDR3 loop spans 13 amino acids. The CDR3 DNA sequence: TGTGCCAGCAGTACCCAGGGAGGCTATGGCTACACCTTC. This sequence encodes CASSTQGGYGYTF.

The CDR3 nucleotides read TGTGCCAGCAGCCAAGATGGACAGTCCTATTCACCCCTCCACTTT. Translation: CASSQDGQSYSPLHF. V and J are TRBV3-1 (or the pseudogene TRBV3-2) and TRBJ1-6; weak D call: TRBD1 (6 bases). Germline V gives CDR1 LGHDT, CDR2 YNNKEL (reference sequence). The length of the CDR3 is 15 residues. Between the trimmed V and J ends, which lost 0 bases and 8 bases, there was a span of 11 bases.

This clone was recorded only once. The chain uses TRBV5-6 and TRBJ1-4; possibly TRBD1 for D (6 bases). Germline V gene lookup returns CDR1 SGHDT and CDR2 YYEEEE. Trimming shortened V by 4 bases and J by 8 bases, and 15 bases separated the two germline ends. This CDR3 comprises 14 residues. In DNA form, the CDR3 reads TGTGCCAGCAGCAAGGACAGAAGGGGGGAAAAACTGTTTTTT. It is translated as CASSKDRRGEKLFF.

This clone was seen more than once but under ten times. The CDR3 DNA sequence: TGTGCCAGCAGTTACGGGACAGCGCCTCTATTTGGCTACACCTTC. Protein sequence: CASSYGTAPLFGYTF. This chain connects TRBV5-6 to TRBJ1-2, with 7 bases identical to TRBD1. From germline, CDR1 is SGHDT and CDR2 YYEEEE. The CDR3 has 15 amino acids. V was clipped by 5 bases and J by 7 bases; unmatched bases: 14.

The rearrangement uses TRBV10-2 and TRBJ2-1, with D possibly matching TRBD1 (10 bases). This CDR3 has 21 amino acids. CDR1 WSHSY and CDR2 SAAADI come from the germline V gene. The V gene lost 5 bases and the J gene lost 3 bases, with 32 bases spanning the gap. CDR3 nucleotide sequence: TGCGCCAGCAGTCCGGGACAGGGGCAATCGCCGGGACTAGCTTTCTACAATGAGCAGTTCTTC. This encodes CASSPGQGQSPGLAFYNEQFF.